This is a list of T cell receptor beta chains from one sample in a study of cytomegalovirus exposure and HLA in healthy donors. TCRdb's table, derived via immunoSEQ multiplex PCR, lists solely in-frame clones and lacks some. This table has 95,000 to 150,000 clones, about four fifths appearing once. The sequencing sample was made of PBMCs. These receptors were collected from a female donor in good health and CMV-seropositive. CDR3s include the opening cysteine and the closing phenylalanine or tryptophan. The D gene is left open where the match is weak. Rows may omit the clone size; those that give it use once, few, many or a size class.

clone_size,d_call,v_call,j_call,cdr3_aa,cdr3_nt
NA,NA,TRBV5-6,TRBJ2-7,CASSLFGVHEQYF,TGTGCCAGCAGCTTGTTCGGGGTCCACGAGCAGTACTTC
NA,NA,TRBV5-1,TRBJ2-3,CASSTGQSSSTDTQYF,TGCGCCAGCAGCACTGGACAGTCTTCTAGCACAGATACGCAGTATTTT
NA,TRBD1,TRBV27,TRBJ1-4,CASRLQGAGEKLFF,TGTGCCAGCAGGTTACAGGGGGCAGGGGAAAAACTGTTTTTT
few,NA,TRBV7-9,TRBJ2-6,CASLLSGANVLTF,TGTGCCAGCCTCCTCTCTGGGGCCAACGTCCTGACTTTC
NA,TRBD1,TRBV30,TRBJ1-6,CAWSVTGAYNSPLHF,TGTGCCTGGAGTGTGACAGGGGCCTATAATTCACCCCTCCACTTT
NA,NA,TRBV7-3,TRBJ1-2,CASSPPSSRVVEGHTF,TGTGCCAGCAGCCCCCCATCGAGCAGGGTGGTGGAAGGGCACACCTTC
NA,NA,TRBV21-1,TRBJ2-3,CASSKPPRFTDTQYF,TGTGCCAGCAGCAAACCCCCCAGGTTCACAGATACGCAGTATTTT
NA,NA,TRBV6-5,TRBJ2-7,CASSYSGANSYEQYF,TGTGCCAGCAGTTACTCGGGGGCTAACTCCTACGAGCAGTACTTC
NA,NA,TRBV18,TRBJ1-2,CASSLTGNYGYTF,TGTGCCAGCTCACTAACAGGGAACTATGGCTACACCTTC
NA,NA,TRBV5-8,TRBJ1-2,CASSLALDSGYTF,TGTGCCAGCAGCTTGGCCCTAGACAGTGGCTACACCTTC
NA,NA,TRBV25-1,TRBJ2-5,CASSEFGGGETQYF,TGTGCCAGCAGTGAATTCGGAGGAGGAGAGACCCAGTACTTC
NA,NA,TRBV19,TRBJ2-5,CASSYRGNQETQYF,TGTGCCAGTAGCTATCGGGGAAACCAAGAGACCCAGTACTTC
NA,NA,TRBV4-2,TRBJ2-1,CASSQELGGYGGGYNEQFF,TGTGCCAGCAGCCAAGAACTTGGGGGCTATGGCGGGGGCTACAATGAGCAGTTCTTC
NA,NA,TRBV29-1,TRBJ2-7,CSVSGAYEQYF,TGCAGCGTTTCCGGGGCCTACGAGCAGTACTTC
NA,NA,TRBV27,TRBJ1-1,CASSKKQQGNYRNTEAFF,TGTGCCAGCAGTAAGAAACAGCAGGGTAACTATCGGAACACTGAAGCTTTCTTT
NA,TRBD1,TRBV5-4,TRBJ1-1,CASSPGHGQGNTEAFF,TGTGCCAGCAGCCCGGGGCACGGACAGGGGAACACTGAAGCTTTCTTT
NA,NA,TRBV7-9,TRBJ1-1,CATSNRSGAGEAFF,TGTGCCACCAGTAATAGGTCAGGGGCGGGTGAAGCTTTCTTT
NA,NA,TRBV19,TRBJ1-4,CASSSPATNEKLFF,TGTGCCAGTAGTTCTCCAGCAACTAATGAAAAACTGTTTTTT
once,NA,TRBV7-3,TRBJ2-7,CASSPGPGNEQYF,TGTGCCAGCAGTCCCGGCCCAGGGAACGAGCAGTACTTC
NA,TRBD1,TRBV20-1,TRBJ1-6,CSAQTGLRIHF,TGCAGTGCCCAGACAGGGCTCCGGATCCACTTT
NA,TRBD2,TRBV30,TRBJ2-5,CAWRTSGDQETQYF,TGTGCCTGGAGGACTAGCGGCGATCAAGAGACCCAGTACTTC
NA,NA,TRBV5-6,TRBJ1-2,CASSFLRAGNYGYTF,TGTGCCAGCAGCTTCTTGAGGGCGGGGAACTATGGCTACACCTTC
once,TRBD1,TRBV28,TRBJ1-2,CASSPGQGDGYTF,TGTGCCAGCAGCCCTGGACAGGGGGATGGCTACACCTTC
NA,NA,TRBV19,TRBJ1-2,CASIPSGQFRHGYTF,TGTGCCAGTATTCCTAGTGGACAGTTCAGACATGGCTACACCTTC
once,TRBD2,TRBV7-9,TRBJ2-5,CASSSRTSGDQETQYF,TGTGCCAGCAGCTCCCGGACTAGCGGGGACCAAGAGACCCAGTACTTC
few,TRBD1,TRBV2,TRBJ1-5,CASNRFRDRGGQPQHF,TGTGCCAGCAACAGATTCCGGGACAGGGGAGGGCAGCCCCAGCATTTT
NA,NA,TRBV5-8,TRBJ1-4,CASSLGGIRTNEKLFF,TGTGCCAGCAGCTTGGGAGGGATAAGGACTAATGAAAAACTGTTTTTT
NA,NA,TRBV13,TRBJ2-5,CASSLAGTPQYF,TGTGCCAGCAGCTTAGCCGGGACACCCCAATACTTC
NA,NA,TRBV6-5,TRBJ2-1,CASSYVADNEQFF,TGTGCCAGCAGTTACGTGGCAGACAATGAGCAGTTCTTC
NA,NA,TRBV6-5,TRBJ1-1,CASSYRAGVNTEAFF,TGTGCCAGCAGTTACAGGGCAGGGGTGAACACTGAAGCTTTCTTT
NA,NA,TRBV9,TRBJ2-3,CASSETARADTQYF,TGTGCCAGCAGCGAAACGGCCCGGGCAGATACGCAGTATTTT
NA,NA,TRBV6-1,TRBJ1-4,CASRIDRWEKLFF,TGTGCCAGCAGGATAGACAGGTGGGAAAAACTGTTTTTT
once,TRBD2,TRBV2,TRBJ2-1,CASGGLGKIEQFF,TGTGCCAGCGGAGGACTAGGAAAGATTGAGCAGTTCTTC
NA,NA,TRBV18,TRBJ1-2,CASSPLELNYGYTF,TGTGCCAGCTCACCACTAGAGCTTAACTATGGCTACACCTTC
NA,NA,TRBV14,TRBJ1-2,CASSQGNRGYGYTF,TGTGCCAGCAGCCAAGGTAACCGCGGCTATGGCTACACCTTC
NA,NA,TRBV11-2,TRBJ2-7,CASSWGGGGFEQYF,TGTGCCAGCAGCTGGGGGGGAGGGGGGTTCGAGCAGTACTTC
NA,NA,TRBV28,TRBJ1-3,CASSRSNSGNTIYF,TGTGCCAGCAGTCGCAGTAACTCTGGAAACACCATATATTTT
few,NA,TRBV5-1,TRBJ1-1,CASSLEGERASAFF,TGCGCCAGCAGCTTGGAAGGGGAAAGGGCTTCAGCTTTCTTT